Each of the 17 T cell receptor beta chains below was sequenced from the same sample in a study of blood T cell repertoires in COVID-19. TCRdb's copy holds only in-frame clones and misses some; the assay was immunoSEQ multiplex PCR. The sample has about 250,000 clones, around 84% seen once. Sequenced material: PBMCs or T cells enriched from blood (not recorded which). These receptors all come from a woman aged 45 to 65 who had been exposed to COVID-19.

The table lists this clone with a few counts. V usage is TRBV24-1 and J usage is TRBJ2-5; D is perhaps TRBD1 (6 bases). The ends were cut back, 3 bases at V and 3 bases at J, with 13 bases in the middle. Germline V gene data show CDR1 as KGHDR and CDR2 as SFDVKD. The CDR3 covers 15 residues. The CDR3 DNA follows: TGTGCCACCAGTGATCCCGCGAGGGGGAAAGAGACCCAGTACTTC. Translation: CATSDPARGKETQYF.

The chain joins TRBV24-1 to TRBJ2-7; a possible D gene is TRBD1 (7 bases). This CDR3 contains 16 residues. Between the trimmed V and J ends, which lost 4 bases and 1 base, there was a span of 16 bases. Germline V lookup: CDR1 KGHDR, CDR2 SFDVKD. As DNA, the CDR3 is TGTGCCACCAGTGACCCCAGGGGGGATTCTTCCTACGAGCAGTACTTC. As protein: CATSDPRGDSSYEQYF.

This clone was observed a few times. The V and J genes are TRBV5-1 and TRBJ1-2, with no clear D. Germline CDR1 and CDR2: SGHRS and YFSETQ. V dropped 5 bases and J dropped 3 bases, with 11 bases sitting between them. The CDR3 runs 13 residues. The CDR3 loop reads CASSGQLDYGYTF. CDR3 bases: TGCGCCAGCAGTGGGCAGCTCGACTATGGCTACACCTTC.

This rearrangement joins TRBV7-2 to TRBJ2-1; D is ambiguous. The length of the CDR3 is 16 residues. Germline V CDR1 and CDR2: SGHTA, FQGNSA. V was trimmed by 4 bases and J by 1 base, leaving 14 bases between them. The DNA of the CDR3 is TGTGCCAGCAGCTCCTCGACACCTCGGTCCTACAATGAGCAGTTCTTC. As protein: CASSSSTPRSYNEQFF.

The rearrangement links TRBV5-6 to TRBJ2-7, with 7 bases fitting TRBD2. The CDR3 covers 14 residues. The V and J ends lost 3 bases and 3 bases, in that order; junction bases with no gene match: 6. CDR1 SGHDT and CDR2 YYEEEE come from the germline V gene. The CDR3 region is CASSWRGLDYEQYF. DNA for the CDR3: TGTGCCAGCAGCTGGCGGGGGTTGGACTACGAGCAGTACTTC.

The J gene is TRBJ1-6, the V gene TRBV7-9; the D gene is possibly TRBD1 (6 bases). V was shortened by 1 base and J by 1 base, with 8 bases between the two germline ends. CDR3 length: 16 residues. Germline CDR1 reads SEHNR; CDR2 reads FQNEAQ (reference sequence). DNA for the CDR3: TGTGCCAGCAGCTTAGGCCAGGGGTCCTATAATTCACCCCTCCACTTT. The encoded protein is CASSLGQGSYNSPLHF.

Only one count was recorded for this clone. The chain links TRBV7-2 to TRBJ2-2; weak D call: TRBD1 (6 bases). CDR1 and CDR2 from the germline V gene are SGHTA and FQGNSA. This CDR3 contains 17 residues. Trimming left V 5 bases short and J 4 bases short, with 20 bases between. CDR3 nucleotide sequence: TGTGCCAGCAGCCCCCCCGGGACAAGGCACCTCACCGGGGAGCTGTTTTTT. The encoded protein is CASSPPGTRHLTGELFF.

The chain combines TRBV20-1 with TRBJ2-5; possibly TRBD1 for D (5 bases). The CDR3 runs to 15 residues. V lost 3 bases to trimming and J lost 4 bases, with 18 bases between them. The germline gives CDR1 DFQATT, CDR2 SNEGSKA (reference sequence). CDR3 sequence reads: CSASPWGPLGETQYF. The CDR3 nucleotides read TGCAGTGCTAGTCCCTGGGGCCCCCTCGGAGAGACCCAGTACTTC.

This rearrangement joins TRBV10-2 to TRBJ1-2, with D maybe TRBD1 (5 bases). The length of the CDR3 is 12 residues. V was cut by 3 bases and J by 8 bases, with 10 bases left in between. Germline V lookup: CDR1 WSHSY, CDR2 SAAADI. The CDR3 DNA reads TGCGCCAGCAGTGATAGGGGATTGGGCTACACCTTC. This encodes CASSDRGLGYTF.

CDR3 residues: CASTLGGFNQPQHF. The CDR3 nucleotides are TGTGCCAGCACCCTGGGGGGTTTCAATCAGCCCCAGCATTTT. The chain recombines TRBV28 with TRBJ1-5; weak D call: TRBD1 (5 bases). Germline V lookup: CDR1 MDHEN, CDR2 SYDVKM. The CDR3 sequence is 14 residues long. Trimming took off 7 bases at V and 3 bases at J, with 13 bases between the two ends.

The chain links TRBV7-6 to TRBJ1-3, with TRBD1 identical over 8 bases. Germline values: CDR1 SGHVS, CDR2 FNYEAQ. V lost 5 bases, J lost 4 bases, and 7 bases stayed unmatched. The CDR3 totals 15 residues. The CDR3 coding sequence is TGTGCCAGCAGCCCGGGACAGGCCTCGGGAAACACCATATATTTT. It encodes CASSPGQASGNTIYF.

V usage is TRBV18 and J usage is TRBJ1-2; 8 bases align to TRBD1. With 3 bases clipped from V and 7 bases from J, the junction kept 10 bases outside the gene matches. The CDR3 length is 15 residues. Germline V lookup: CDR1 KGHSH, CDR2 LQKENI. This CDR3 is CASSPETGVIGGYTF. The CDR3 nucleotides are TGTGCCAGCTCACCCGAGACAGGGGTCATTGGTGGCTACACCTTC. The whole variable domain, remainder taken from reference TRBV18 and TRBJ1-2, is NAGVMQNPRHLVRRRGQEARLRCSPMKGHSHVYWYRQLPEEGLKFMVYLQKENIIDESGMPKERFSAEFPKEGPSILRIQQVVRGDSAAYFCASSPETGVIGGYTFGSGTRLTVV.

V is TRBV18 and J is TRBJ1-2; D uncertain. The CDR3 extends over 18 amino acids. V was shortened by 6 bases and J by 7 bases, with 30 bases between the two germline ends. Germline V lookup: CDR1 KGHSH, CDR2 LQKENI. The CDR3 loop is CASSRGRTADMSFSGYTF. As DNA, the CDR3 is TGTGCCAGCTCGCGAGGGAGGACGGCGGATATGTCATTTTCTGGCTACACCTTC.

V is TRBV21-1 and J is TRBJ2-5; the table names TRBD1, a call not compared with the DNA. TRBV21-1 has pseudogene status. This CDR3 spans 17 amino acids. The CDR3, as DNA: TGTGCCAGCAGCATCAGTAGGAACAGGGGGAAGGGAGAGACCCAGTACTTC. Translation gives CASSISRNRGKGETQYF.

This chain connects TRBV4-3 to TRBJ2-2, with 10 bases that match TRBD2. V was pared by 4 bases and J by 0 bases, with 8 bases of the junction left unmatched. Germline CDR1 and CDR2: LGHNA and YSLEER. The CDR3 runs 18 residues. CDR3 protein: CASSRVAGGRTNTGELFF. The CDR3 DNA sequence: TGCGCCAGCAGCCGAGTAGCGGGGGGACGTACGAACACCGGGGAGCTGTTTTTT.

This chain connects TRBV3-1 (or the pseudogene TRBV3-2) to TRBJ2-7; 8 positions agree with TRBD2. The germline V gene encodes CDR1 LGHDT and CDR2 YNNKEL (reference sequence). Losses at the gene ends were 4 bases for V and 4 bases for J; bases not matched to a gene: 15. The CDR3 has 17 residues. CDR3 in DNA: TGTGCCAGCAGCCGAAGGGCCGGGGGGGCCGGCCCTTACGAGCAGTACTTC. Translation gives CASSRRAGGAGPYEQYF.

The chain recombines TRBV7-2 with TRBJ2-5; tentatively, D is TRBD1 (7 bases). The ends were cut back, 4 bases at V and 7 bases at J, with 16 bases in the middle. The length of the CDR3 is 14 residues. The germline gives CDR1 SGHTA, CDR2 FQGNSA. The chain's CDR3 is CASSWTGGGSTQYF. CDR3 nucleotides: TGTGCCAGCAGCTGGACAGGAGGGGGCTCGACCCAGTACTTC.